This T cell receptor (beta chain) was retrieved from a study of post-analysis software for immune sequencing data. As for the study in general: Included among the disease courses, which were recorded for the cohort, were relapsing-remitting, secondary progressive and progressive-relapsing multiple sclerosis.

Study outcomes and limitations: The normalized Chao1 diversity of multiple sclerosis patients was significantly lower than that of controls. Co-batched samples clustered tightly together by F measure. There were about five TRBV segments more frequent in patients than controls, and TRBV5-6, TRBV5-1 and TRBV20-1 were among them.

This clonotype was detected a few times. The target antigen is unknown. Every TCR beta cDNA library bore unique molecular identifiers. Once roughly 0.95 to 10 million T cells were used, 400,000 to 550,000 cDNA molecules resulted. TCRdb recomputed calls from the PCR reads with MiXCR, one row per CDR3 protein. The data contain about 540,000 distinct CDR3 sequences, around 36% of them singletons. The CDR3 extends over 16 amino acids. Germline V CDR1 and CDR2: SNHLY, FYNNEI. J was trimmed by 8 bases and V by 6 bases; bases with no gene match: 17. The chain employs TRBV2 and TRBJ2-3; 7 bases are shared with TRBD2. Sequencing input: blood. The clonotype was recovered from a girl aged 2 to 17 with multiple sclerosis. CDR3 loop: CASRVSLAALGGTQYF. CDR3 sequence (DNA): TGTGCCAGCAGAGTGTCCCTAGCGGCCCTTGGGGGTACGCAGTATTTT.